Below, 18 T cell receptor beta chains from the same sample are listed, as sequenced in a study. TCRdb fed the 5' RACE reads into MiXCR, producing one record per CDR3 protein. The data contain approximately 60,000 distinct CDR3 sequences, approximately 23% of them singletons. Input material: memory CD4+ T cells sorted from a lymph node. Subset specified: memory CD4+ T cells, CD4+CD45RO+CD25-. These receptors originate from a female donor with breast cancer.

This clonotype has just a few counts. The rearrangement links TRBV7-9 to TRBJ1-5; D is possibly TRBD1 (6 bases). CDR3 length: 13 amino acids. The V gene lost 5 bases and the J gene lost 7 bases, with 12 bases spanning the gap. From germline, CDR1 is SEHNR and CDR2 FQNEAQ (reference sequence). In nucleotides, the CDR3 is TGTGCCAGCAGCGTCAGGGGTAGCCAGCCCCAGCATTTT. It translates to CASSVRGSQPQHF.

V usage is TRBV11-2 and J usage is TRBJ2-3; D not resolved. Germline V gives CDR1 SGHAT, CDR2 FQNNGV. The CDR3 consists of 14 residues. V lost 1 base to trimming and J lost 4 bases, with 9 bases between them. CDR3 sequence reads: CASSLVQRPDTQYF. In nucleotides, the CDR3 is TGTGCCAGCAGCTTAGTGCAGAGGCCAGATACGCAGTATTTT.

This clonotype was counted many times. The CDR3: CASRTGLGTQYF. The CDR3, as DNA: TGTGCCAGCCGGACAGGCCTAGGGACCCAGTACTTC. The chain joins TRBV6-5 to TRBJ2-5; 7 bases map to TRBD1. The CDR3 totals 12 residues. V lost 8 bases and J lost 7; bases outside the gene matches: 7. The germline V gene has CDR1 MNHEY and CDR2 SVGAGI.

Details on this clonotype: A much bigger clone sits one base away, suggesting this may be a read error. The chain employs TRBV12-3 or TRBV12-4 and TRBJ2-1; tentatively, D is TRBD2 (6 bases). This CDR3 is 15 amino acids long. V was cut by 6 bases and J by 4 bases, with 16 bases left in between. CDR3 amino acids: CASSRGSSSYNEQFF. The CDR3 nucleotides read TGTGCCAGCAGCCGGGGGTCCAGTTCATACAATGAGCAGTTCTTC.

V and J are TRBV20-1 and TRBJ2-3; 8 nucleotides line up with TRBD2. The trim removed 5 bases at V and 9 bases at J, leaving 13 bases unmatched. The CDR3 loop spans 14 amino acids. CDR1 and CDR2 (germline): DFQATT, SNEGSKA (reference sequence). CDR3 DNA: TGCAGTGCTGCGGCCGGGACTAGTCAAAGAACGCAGTATTTT. Translation: CSAAAGTSQRTQYF.

This clonotype was seen more than once but under ten times. This chain uses TRBV29-1 with TRBJ2-1; TRBD2 matches 14 bases. Trimming at V came to 3 bases and at J to 9 bases, leaving 1 base not matched to a gene. The germline gives CDR1 SQVTM, CDR2 ANQGSEA. The CDR3 spans 13 residues. The CDR3 DNA reads as TGCAGCGTTGAGACTAGCGGGAGGGGTGAGCAGTTCTTC. Translation gives CSVETSGRGEQFF.

The table lists this clonotype with a few counts. The rearrangement uses TRBV5-1 and TRBJ1-1, with D uncertain. Trimming left V 0 bases short and J 4 bases short, with 10 bases between. CDR3 length equals 14 residues. CDR1 is SGHRS, CDR2 YFSETQ, per germline. The DNA for the CDR3 is TGCGCCAGCAGCTTGGACCCGGGTACCACTGAAGCTTTCTTT. Its protein product is CASSLDPGTTEAFF. The entire variable domain, with the rest obtained from reference TRBV5-1 and TRBJ1-1, is as follows: KAGVTQTPRYLIKTRGQQVTLSCSPISGHRSVSWYQQTPGQGLQFLFEYFSETQRNKGNFPGRFSGRQFSNSRSEMNVSTLELGDSALYLCASSLDPGTTEAFFGQGTRLTVV.

This clonotype was seen repeatedly, ten times or more. The V gene is TRBV5-6, the J gene TRBJ2-1; 8 bases line up with TRBD2. The CDR3 is 16 amino acids. From germline, CDR1 is SGHDT and CDR2 YYEEEE. The V and J ends lost 4 bases and 3 bases, in that order; junction bases with no gene match: 9. CDR3 residues: CASSPEAGAFYNEQFF. CDR3 coding DNA: TGTGCCAGCAGCCCCGAAGCGGGAGCGTTCTACAATGAGCAGTTCTTC.

This clonotype was seen at least ten times. The chain joins TRBV6-1 to TRBJ2-1; D not certain. Germline V CDR1 and CDR2: MNHNS, SASEGT. Trimming pared 2 bases from V and 13 bases from J, leaving 9 bases between. This CDR3 has 11 residues. The CDR3: CASSETRYQFF. CDR3 nucleotides: TGTGCCAGCAGTGAAACTCGGTACCAGTTCTTC.

On this clonotype itself: The conserved phenylalanine or tryptophan normally closing the CDR3 is absent here, so this likely arose from a read error. The chain links TRBV6-5 to TRBJ1-1, with D tentatively TRBD1 (6 bases). The V gene lost 2 bases and the J gene lost 6 bases, with 16 bases spanning the gap. CDR3 length equals 15 residues. Germline V lookup: CDR1 MNHEY, CDR2 SVGAGI. CDR3 residues: CASSYGGGGRAEAFY. CDR3 bases: TGTGCCAGCAGTTACGGGGGCGGAGGGCGGGCTGAAGCTTTCTAT.

This clonotype was detected a few times. V and J are TRBV4-1 and TRBJ2-5; TRBD2 is a possible D gene (5 bases). Germline V gene lookup returns CDR1 MGHRA and CDR2 YSYEKL. This CDR3 spans 16 amino acids. Trimming cost V 0 bases and J 5 bases, with 16 bases left between them. The CDR3 reads CASSQDIPLGWETQYF. The DNA for the CDR3 is TGCGCCAGCAGCCAAGATATTCCACTAGGTTGGGAGACCCAGTACTTC.

This clonotype was detected many times. The chain recombines TRBV7-9 with TRBJ2-1, with TRBD2 matching 10 bases. Germline lookup yields CDR1 SEHNR and CDR2 FQNEAQ (reference sequence). This CDR3 is built from 15 residues. After removal of 5 bases from V and 0 bases from J, the junction contained 1 base not matched to a gene. CDR3 DNA: TGTGCCAGCAGCAAGCGGGAGGGCTCCTACAATGAGCAGTTCTTC. Amino acid sequence: CASSKREGSYNEQFF.

As regards this clonotype: Compared with germline, one end of the junction differs, possibly owing to a read error. V gene TRBV7-3 combines with J gene TRBJ2-3; D is undetermined. The CDR3 runs to 14 residues. Germline CDR1 SGHTA, CDR2 FQGTGA. The chain's CDR3 is CASSEYLSTDTQYF. In DNA, the CDR3 is TGTGCCAGCAGCGAATACCTGAGCACGGATACGCAGTATTTT.

In this sample, this clonotype turned up many times. The rearrangement uses TRBV7-2 and TRBJ2-7; D might be TRBD1 (5 bases). V lost 4 bases to trimming and J lost 3 bases, with 19 bases between them. CDR3 length: 16 residues. Germline CDR1 and CDR2: SGHTA and FQGNSA. As DNA, the CDR3 is TGTGCCAGCAGCTCACGACTCCCCCAAACAGGCTACGAGCAGTACTTC. This codes for CASSSRLPQTGYEQYF.

With regard to this clonotype: Just one base apart from a much larger clone, this may be a read error. Lacking the conserved final phenylalanine or tryptophan, this CDR3 likely reflects a read error. The chain links TRBV7-9 to TRBJ1-1; D ambiguous. The CDR3 has 13 residues. Per the germline V gene, CDR1 is SEHNR and CDR2 is FQNEAQ (reference sequence). Trimming cost V 7 bases and J 5 bases, with 14 bases left between them. The CDR3, as DNA: TGTGCCAGCAACTGGGGTGTCGAAACTGAAGCTTTCTCT. Translated, it gives CASNWGVETEAFS.

This clonotype was detected a few times. The CDR3 region is CASSLKLTNTGELFF. CDR3 bases: TGTGCCAGCAGCTTAAAACTCACAAACACCGGGGAGCTGTTTTTT. The chain is built from TRBV7-8 and TRBJ2-2; D remains ambiguous. Trimming took off 2 bases at V and 2 bases at J, with 9 bases between the two ends. CDR1 and CDR2 (germline): SGHVS, FQNEAQ. The CDR3 runs to 15 residues.

This chain joins TRBV9 and TRBJ1-2; D is ambiguous. The CDR3 has 14 residues. The ends were cut back, 0 bases at V and 8 bases at J, with 14 bases in the middle. Looked up from germline, CDR1 is SGDLS and CDR2 is YYNGEE. CDR3 sequence reads: CASSVGTAATGYTF. The CDR3 DNA is TGTGCCAGCAGCGTAGGTACAGCAGCTACCGGCTACACCTTC.

This clonotype was picked up a small number of times. The J gene is TRBJ2-2, the V gene TRBV3-1; TRBD2 agrees at 8 bases. Germline V gene data show CDR1 as LGHDT and CDR2 as YNNKEL (reference sequence). The length of the CDR3 is 16 residues. V gave up 4 bases and J gave up 7 bases; unmatched junction bases: 11. CDR3 protein: CASSLGWGLVGGELFF. The CDR3 nucleotides are TGTGCCAGCAGCCTAGGGTGGGGACTAGTCGGCGGGGAGCTGTTTTTT.